Below are 30 T cell receptor beta chains sequenced from a single sample in a study of blood T cells in healthy people across ages. A second roughly 6 to 11 cycle PCR used barcoded and J-beta primers. TCRdb ran MiXCR on the 5' RACE reads and lists one entry per CDR3 protein. The table lists 1.4 million or so distinct CDR3 sequences, roughly two fifths of them singletons. The source material was blood. The receptor source for this set is a woman aged 18-29 years in good health.

The chain combines TRBV4-1 with TRBJ2-7; TRBD2 agrees at 9 bases. The J segment lost 4 bases and the V segment lost 7 bases, leaving 11 bases of the junction unmatched. Germline loops: CDR1 MGHRA, CDR2 YSYEKL. The CDR3 covers 15 residues. Here the CDR3 reads CASNPERGALYEQYF. CDR3 DNA: TGCGCCAGCAACCCTGAGCGGGGGGCGTTGTACGAGCAGTACTTC.

This chain links TRBV10-3 with TRBJ2-7; D gene uncertain. CDR3 length: 11 residues. V lost 3 bases, J lost 5 bases, and 5 bases lay in between. Germline lookup yields CDR1 ENHRY and CDR2 SYGVKD. The CDR3 loop reads CAISEGDEQYF. The CDR3 DNA is TGTGCCATCAGTGAAGGCGACGAGCAGTACTTC.

The chain has TRBV12-3 or TRBV12-4 and TRBJ1-1; possibly TRBD1 for D (5 bases). The CDR3 is 16 residues long. Trimming shortened V by 3 bases and J by 4 bases, and 18 bases separated the two germline ends. CDR3 sequence: CASSFPGTAEGTEAFF. Written as DNA, the CDR3 is TGTGCCAGCAGTTTTCCCGGGACGGCGGAGGGCACTGAAGCTTTCTTT.

The chain recombines TRBV12-3 or TRBV12-4 with TRBJ2-1; 9 bases map to TRBD2. This CDR3 comprises 13 residues. V lost 7 bases, J lost 10 bases, and 8 bases stayed unmatched. The CDR3 DNA reads TGTGCCAGCATTTTCGCACTAGCGGGCGAGCAGTTCTTC. This codes for CASIFALAGEQFF.

The gene calls are TRBV12-3 or TRBV12-4 and TRBJ2-1; D remains ambiguous. The CDR3 covers 14 residues. Trimming pared 2 bases from V and 13 bases from J, leaving 18 bases between. This CDR3 reads CASSLFSAQETQFF. The CDR3 DNA follows: TGTGCCAGCAGTTTATTCAGCGCACAAGAGACCCAGTTCTTC.

Many counts were recorded for this clonotype. This chain links TRBV2 with TRBJ2-1; 7 nucleotides align to TRBD2. This CDR3 has 14 residues. Per the germline V gene, CDR1 is SNHLY and CDR2 is FYNNEI. The J segment lost 0 bases and the V segment lost 6 bases, leaving 2 bases of the junction unmatched. In DNA, the CDR3 is TGTGCCAGCAGAAGGACTAGCTCCTACAATGAGCAGTTCTTC. This gives the protein CASRRTSSYNEQFF.

The chain carries TRBV9 and TRBJ2-1; D is unclear. V lost 3 bases and J lost 8, with 12 bases in between. There are 13 residues in the CDR3. Germline V gene data show CDR1 as SGDLS and CDR2 as YYNGEE. CDR3 region: CASSARSGYEQFF. The CDR3 DNA sequence: TGTGCCAGCAGCGCGAGATCTGGGTATGAGCAGTTCTTC. The entire variable domain, with the rest obtained from reference TRBV9 and TRBJ2-1, is as follows: DSGVTQTPKHLITATGQRVTLRCSPRSGDLSVYWYQQSLDQGLQFLIQYYNGEERAKGNILERFSAQQFPDLHSELNLSSLELGDSALYFCASSARSGYEQFFGPGTRLTVL.

The chain is built from TRBV20-1 and TRBJ2-1; D possibly uses TRBD1 or TRBD2 (5 bases each). V was shortened by 3 bases and J by 4 bases, with 13 bases between the two germline ends. The germline V gene encodes CDR1 DFQATT and CDR2 SNEGSKA (reference sequence). CDR3 length equals 14 residues. CDR3 residues: CSASPGRLYNEQFF. The CDR3 DNA reads TGCAGTGCTAGCCCGGGACGTCTGTACAATGAGCAGTTCTTC.

This clonotype was detected ten times or more. V gene TRBV20-1 combines with J gene TRBJ2-1; D remains unclear. V lost 6 bases to trimming and J lost 4 bases, with 4 bases between them. The germline gives CDR1 DFQATT, CDR2 SNEGSKA (reference sequence). CDR3 length equals 10 residues. CDR3: CSALYNEQFF. The CDR3 nucleotides are TGCAGTGCCCTTTACAATGAGCAGTTCTTC.

This clonotype was picked up a small number of times. This chain uses TRBV2 with TRBJ2-7; the match to TRBD1 covers 10 bases. The ends lost 2 bases at V and 7 bases at J; junction bases unmatched: 5. The length of the CDR3 is 14 residues. The germline gives CDR1 SNHLY, CDR2 FYNNEI. The CDR3: CASSERQGAREQYF. CDR3 sequence (DNA): TGTGCCAGCAGTGAACGACAGGGGGCGCGGGAGCAGTACTTC.

This clonotype is a singleton in its sample. V is TRBV27 and J is TRBJ1-4, with D maybe TRBD1 (5 bases). The germline gives CDR1 MNHEY, CDR2 SMNVEV (reference sequence). V lost 7 bases and J 0 bases, leaving 18 bases between the germline ends. The CDR3 has 17 amino acids. The CDR3 DNA reads as TGTGCCAGCACCCCGCGGGGGGTATCTGCAACTAATGAAAAACTGTTTTTT. It translates to CASTPRGVSATNEKLFF.

This chain uses TRBV3-1 with TRBJ2-1; 8 positions agree with TRBD2. This CDR3 spans 11 amino acids. Germline CDR1 is LGHDT and CDR2 is YNNKEL (reference sequence). CDR3 in amino acids: CASGDHNEQFF. The DNA for the CDR3 is TGTGCTAGCGGGGACCACAATGAGCAGTTCTTC.

The chain combines TRBV21-1 with TRBJ1-1; the table's D call, TRBD1, was not checked against the DNA. TRBV21-1 is a known pseudogene. The CDR3 consists of 15 residues. CDR3 in amino acids: CASSIWTGLFTEAFF. The CDR3 bases are TGTGCCAGCAGCATATGGACAGGGTTGTTCACTGAAGCTTTCTTT.

The CDR3: CASSPLGTPKDGYTF. The CDR3, as DNA: TGTGCCAGCTCACCACTCGGGACCCCGAAGGACGGCTACACCTTC. This chain joins TRBV18 and TRBJ1-2; perhaps TRBD1 as D (5 bases). Trimming took 1 base from V and 8 from J, leaving 17 bases between them. Germline loops: CDR1 KGHSH, CDR2 LQKENI. The CDR3 length is 15 residues.

This clonotype was seen only a few times. V and J are TRBV10-3 and TRBJ1-2; D is uncertain. The CDR3 consists of 13 residues. Trimming removed 8 bases at V and 4 bases at J, with 14 bases between. The germline CDR1 and CDR2 sequences are ENHRY and SYGVKD. Here the CDR3 reads CAISEDLAYGYTF. CDR3 nucleotide sequence: TGTGCCATCTCGGAGGATCTTGCCTATGGCTACACCTTC.

V is TRBV6-6 and J is TRBJ1-4; the D gene is possibly TRBD1 (5 bases). The V and J ends lost 2 bases and 7 bases respectively, with 11 bases between them. The CDR3 is 14 residues long. Germline loops: CDR1 MNHNY, CDR2 SVGAGI (reference sequence). The CDR3 reads CASSYGRQSEKLFF. DNA of the CDR3: TGTGCCAGCAGTTACGGTCGACAGAGTGAAAAACTGTTTTTT.

The rearrangement links TRBV12-3 or TRBV12-4 to TRBJ1-2; tentatively, D is TRBD1 (5 bases). Trimming shortened V by 2 bases and J by 6 bases, and 10 bases separated the two germline ends. The CDR3 contains 13 residues. The chain's CDR3 is CASSLIQGNGYTF. The CDR3 DNA reads as TGTGCCAGCAGTTTAATCCAGGGCAATGGCTACACCTTC.

V gene TRBV27 combines with J gene TRBJ2-7, with no clear D. V shed 4 bases and J shed 3 bases, with 13 bases lying between them. The CDR3 contains 14 residues. Germline loops: CDR1 MNHEY, CDR2 SMNVEV (reference sequence). CDR3 sequence reads: CASSSRRSDYEQYF. CDR3 bases: TGTGCCAGCAGTTCCCGACGGAGTGACTACGAGCAGTACTTC.

This clonotype was seen more than once but under ten times. The chain is built from TRBV20-1 and TRBJ2-5; TRBD2 matches at 9 bases. The V gene's germline CDR1 is DFQATT and CDR2 SNEGSKA (reference sequence). J lost 4 bases, V lost 3 bases, and 9 bases had no gene match. The CDR3 contains 15 residues. CDR3 sequence: CSARISGRTGETQYF. CDR3 DNA: TGCAGTGCTAGGATTAGCGGGAGAACGGGAGAGACCCAGTACTTC.

This sequence joins TRBV29-1 and TRBJ2-3, with TRBD2 as a possible D gene (6 bases). The CDR3 is made up of 12 amino acids. CDR1 SQVTM and CDR2 ANQGSEA come from the germline V gene. V was trimmed by 6 bases and J by 3 bases, leaving 10 bases between them. As DNA, the CDR3 is TGCAGCGTGTCGGGAGCGACAGATACGCAGTATTTT. It translates to CSVSGATDTQYF.

This clonotype was found a few times. The V and J genes are TRBV12-3 or TRBV12-4 and TRBJ2-7, with TRBD2 as a possible D gene (6 bases). The V end was cut by 3 bases, the J end by 2 bases, with 14 bases between. This CDR3 region has 15 residues. The CDR3 DNA follows: TGTGCCAGCAGTTTTCGGGCGGGACTTCCCTACGAGCAGTACTTC. Translated: CASSFRAGLPYEQYF.

The chain is built from TRBV5-1 and TRBJ2-1, with 10 bases fitting TRBD2. The V and J ends lost 4 bases and 8 bases, in that order; junction bases with no gene match: 9. The CDR3 is 15 residues long. From germline, CDR1 is SGHRS and CDR2 YFSETQ. CDR3 DNA sequence: TGCGCCAGCAGCCCAGGAGCGGGAGGGCTATATGAGCAGTTCTTC. This sequence encodes CASSPGAGGLYEQFF. The full variable domain, with the rest looked up from reference TRBV5-1 and TRBJ2-1, is KAGVTQTPRYLIKTRGQQVTLSCSPISGHRSVSWYQQTPGQGLQFLFEYFSETQRNKGNFPGRFSGRQFSNSRSEMNVSTLELGDSALYLCASSPGAGGLYEQFFGPGTRLTVL.

V gene TRBV7-2 combines with J gene TRBJ2-3; D might be TRBD2 (6 bases). Trimming took off 5 bases at V and 3 bases at J, with 15 bases between the two ends. The CDR3 contains 15 residues. Germline V lookup: CDR1 SGHTA, CDR2 FQGNSA. The CDR3 DNA reads TGTGCCAGCAGCCCGAAAAGCGGGCGGACAGATACGCAGTATTTT. It translates to CASSPKSGRTDTQYF.

This chain links TRBV6-6 with TRBJ1-3; possibly TRBD1 for D (5 bases). The V gene lost 7 bases and the J gene lost 8 bases, with 18 bases spanning the gap. The CDR3 consists of 14 residues. Germline V CDR1 and CDR2: MNHNY, SVGAGI (reference sequence). The CDR3 DNA follows: TGTGCCAGCAACGGAAGGCAGGGCGGGCACACCATATATTTT. Its protein product is CASNGRQGGHTIYF.

Worth noting for this clonotype: One end of the junction fails to match germline, which may point to a read error. V is TRBV4-3 and J is TRBJ2-5; 9 bases agree with TRBD2. In germline, CDR1 is LGHNA, CDR2 YSLEER. This CDR3 is 16 amino acids long. For the CDR3, the DNA is TGCGCCAGCGGCCAGGGGAGGGCTAGCGGGGAGAAGACCCAGTACTTC. It yields the protein CASGQGRASGEKTQYF.

The chain has TRBV12-5 and TRBJ2-1; D gene uncertain. In germline, CDR1 is LGHNT, CDR2 FRNRAP. The length of the CDR3 is 12 residues. Trimming took 5 bases from V and 8 from J, leaving 10 bases between them. CDR3 DNA sequence: TGTGCTAGTGGTCTACTAAGCCATGAGCAGTTCTTC. Translation gives CASGLLSHEQFF.

The table lists this clonotype with a few counts. The chain joins TRBV7-2 to TRBJ2-1; TRBD2 is a possible D gene (6 bases). V lost 4 bases and J lost 4, with 11 bases in between. This CDR3 is 14 amino acids long. The germline V gene encodes CDR1 SGHTA and CDR2 FQGNSA. The CDR3 nucleotides are TGTGCCAGCAGCTGGGACTTGATTTACAATGAGCAGTTCTTC. Translation: CASSWDLIYNEQFF. The whole variable domain, filled in from reference TRBV7-2 and TRBJ2-1, reads GAGVSQSPSNKVTEKGKDVELRCDPISGHTALYWYRQSLGQGLEFLIYFQGNSAPDKSGLPSDRFSAERTGGSVSTLTIQRTQQEDSAVYLCASSWDLIYNEQFFGPGTRLTVL.

This clonotype was seen a handful of times. This sequence joins TRBV6-2 or TRBV6-3 and TRBJ2-7; 7 nucleotides align to TRBD2. The CDR3 totals 15 residues. After removal of 8 bases from V and 3 bases from J, the junction contained 13 bases not matched to a gene. The germline CDR1 and CDR2 sequences are MNHEY and SVGEGT. The CDR3 sequence is CASGPQRRGFYEQYF. The DNA of the CDR3 is TGTGCCAGCGGTCCCCAACGGCGGGGGTTCTACGAGCAGTACTTC.

The chain has TRBV6-5 and TRBJ1-6, with D tentatively TRBD1 (6 bases). Germline V gives CDR1 MNHEY, CDR2 SVGAGI. This CDR3 region has 15 residues. Trimming cost V 0 bases and J 8 bases, with 11 bases left between them. CDR3 in DNA: TGTGCCAGCAGTTACTCGACCACAGGGCATTCACCCCTCCACTTT. Translating gives CASSYSTTGHSPLHF.

As regards this clonotype: This may stem from a read error, because a much larger clone lies one nucleotide away. The genes are TRBV25-1 and TRBJ2-7; D ambiguous. The CDR3 loop spans 13 amino acids. Germline assignment: CDR1 MGHDK and CDR2 SYGVNS. CDR3 bases: TGTGCCAGCAGTGACCGGATTTCCTACGAGCAGTGCTTC. Amino acids: CASSDRISYEQCF.